What follows are 20 T cell receptor beta chains derived from one specimen sequenced in a study of technical replicates of blood from several donors. Some clones are missing from TCRdb's copy, which holds only in-frame ones; the method was immunoSEQ multiplex PCR. The sample records some 70,000 clones, roughly 92% being singletons. Material: PBMCs. The receptors derive from a human donor in good health. Some clones in this sample may be carry-over from other donors' samples.

The chain combines TRBV5-4 with TRBJ1-2; 8 nucleotides align to TRBD1. The CDR3 covers 14 residues. The V gene end was trimmed by 5 bases and the J gene end by 13 bases; junction bases not matched to a gene: 16. Germline V gene sequence: CDR1 SGHNT, CDR2 YYREEE (reference sequence). The CDR3 here is CASSSPGQVDSGTF. Written as DNA, the CDR3 is TGTGCCAGCAGTTCTCCGGGACAGGTGGATAGTGGCACCTTC.

In this sample, this clone turned up a few times. The CDR3 DNA follows: TGCGCCAGCAGCCAAGCCTTAGAGAATGAGCAGTTCTTC. It encodes CASSQALENEQFF. The chain has TRBV4-3 and TRBJ2-1; D not resolved. V lost 1 base, J lost 7 bases, and 8 bases lay in between. CDR3 size: 13 residues. Germline CDR1 LGHNA, CDR2 YSLEER.

The V gene is TRBV19, the J gene TRBJ2-1; perhaps TRBD2 as D (6 bases). The CDR3 is 16 residues long. Germline CDR1 and CDR2: LNHDA and SQIVND (reference sequence). Trimming left V 3 bases short and J 5 bases short, with 17 bases between. The CDR3 nucleotides are TGTGCCAGTAGTATCACGGGGGAAGGTCCCAACAATGAGCAGTTCTTC. Translated, it gives CASSITGEGPNNEQFF.

This sequence joins TRBV30 and TRBJ1-1; maybe TRBD1 (5 bases). The V gene lost 0 bases and the J gene lost 8 bases, with 16 bases spanning the gap. The CDR3 runs 14 residues. The V gene's germline CDR1 is GTSNPN and CDR2 SVGIG (reference sequence). As DNA, the CDR3 is TGTGCCTGGAGTGTTTGGCAGGGTGGCTCAGAAGCTTTCTTT. This sequence encodes CAWSVWQGGSEAFF.

The CDR3 here is CASSDRQGSYNSPLHF. The CDR3 DNA is TGTGCCAGCAGCGATCGACAAGGATCCTATAATTCACCCCTCCACTTT. This chain joins TRBV7-2 and TRBJ1-6; D is undetermined. V lost 5 bases and J lost 1, with 12 bases in between. Germline CDR1 SGHTA, CDR2 FQGNSA. This CDR3 comprises 16 residues.

This clone has a handful of counts. This sequence joins TRBV7-6 and TRBJ1-2; 10 nucleotides agree with TRBD1. The junction had 4 bases not matched to a gene; V was cut back by 5 bases and J by 1 base. Germline CDR1 is SGHVS and CDR2 is FNYEAQ. The CDR3 runs 15 residues. The DNA for the CDR3 is TGTGCCAGCAGCAGTGGACAGGGGGTTAACTATGGCTACACCTTC. This sequence encodes CASSSGQGVNYGYTF.

The chain employs TRBV6-6 and TRBJ1-1; 7 bases map to TRBD1. This CDR3 is built from 16 residues. V lost 5 bases to trimming and J lost 0 bases; unmatched junction nucleotides: 9. The germline CDR1 and CDR2 sequences are MNHNY and SVGAGI (reference sequence). The CDR3 bases are TGTGCCAGCAGTGCCCAGGGGGGCATCATGAACACTGAAGCTTTCTTT. Its protein product is CASSAQGGIMNTEAFF.

This clone was picked up a small number of times. This chain uses TRBV7-9 with TRBJ2-5; D is possibly TRBD1 (5 bases). CDR1 SEHNR and CDR2 FQNEAQ come from the germline V gene (reference sequence). V lost 0 bases to trimming and J lost 1 base, with 9 bases between them. There are 15 residues in the CDR3. The CDR3 reads CASSLALTAQETQYF. The CDR3 DNA sequence: TGTGCCAGCAGCTTAGCGCTGACAGCCCAAGAGACCCAGTACTTC.

The gene calls are TRBV4-2 and TRBJ1-1; D gene unclear. V was cut by 4 bases and J by 3 bases, with 12 bases left in between. Germline V gene lookup returns CDR1 LGHNA and CDR2 YNFKEQ. The CDR3 length is 14 residues. This chain's CDR3 is CASSREGGHTEAFF. The CDR3 nucleotides are TGTGCCAGCAGCCGGGAGGGCGGGCACACTGAAGCTTTCTTT.

This chain links TRBV7-9 with TRBJ2-7, with 9 positions matching TRBD2. The CDR3 extends over 15 amino acids. The junction had 7 bases not matched to a gene; V was cut back by 4 bases and J by 3 bases. Germline-derived CDR1 and CDR2 are SEHNR and FQNEAQ (reference sequence). CDR3 sequence reads: CASSSSNSGSYEQYF. The CDR3 DNA reads TGTGCCAGCAGCTCGTCGAATAGCGGGAGCTACGAGCAGTACTTC.

The rearrangement links TRBV2 to TRBJ2-3; a weak D match, TRBD2 (5 bases). This CDR3 is 15 amino acids long. With 1 base removed from V and 5 bases from J, the gap between germline ends came to 13 bases. Germline CDR1 and CDR2: SNHLY and FYNNEI. CDR3 in amino acids: CASSEVALGGDTQYF. In nucleotides, the CDR3 is TGTGCCAGCAGTGAAGTCGCACTAGGAGGAGATACGCAGTATTTT.

The rearrangement joins TRBV10-3 to TRBJ2-5, with 8 bases identical to TRBD1. CDR1 and CDR2 from the germline V gene are ENHRY and SYGVKD. V gave up 6 bases and J gave up 1 base; unmatched junction bases: 7. The CDR3 length is 15 residues. CDR3 sequence reads: CAISSGTGAQETQYF. As DNA, the CDR3 is TGTGCCATCAGCTCCGGGACAGGTGCCCAAGAGACCCAGTACTTC.

The chain carries TRBV5-1 and TRBJ1-2, with D hard to call. The V end lost 0 bases, the J end lost 6 bases, and 9 bases lay between the germline ends. Germline V gene lookup returns CDR1 SGHRS and CDR2 YFSETQ. This CDR3 spans 13 amino acids. The CDR3 here is CASSLAGTNGYTF. CDR3 sequence (DNA): TGCGCCAGCAGCTTGGCGGGAACGAATGGCTACACCTTC.

This chain links TRBV7-9 with TRBJ2-1, with 10 bases identical to TRBD1. The V gene's germline CDR1 is SEHNR and CDR2 FQNEAQ (reference sequence). V was pared by 5 bases and J by 3 bases, with 4 bases of the junction left unmatched. The CDR3 runs to 15 residues. The CDR3 sequence: CASSPGQGVYNEQFF. The CDR3 bases are TGTGCCAGCAGCCCAGGACAGGGGGTCTACAATGAGCAGTTCTTC. Together with reference TRBV7-9 and TRBJ2-1, the CDR3 gives the full variable domain: DTGVSQNPRHKITKRGQNVTFRCDPISEHNRLYWYRQTLGQGPEFLTYFQNEAQLEKSRLLSDRFSAERPKGSFSTLEIQRTEQGDSAMYLCASSPGQGVYNEQFFGPGTRLTVL.

DNA of the CDR3: TGCGCCAGCAGCCAGGGACAGGGAGGCTTGGGTACGCAGTATTTT. This codes for CASSQGQGGLGTQYF. The V and J genes are TRBV4-3 and TRBJ2-3, with TRBD1 matching over 9 bases. J lost 8 bases, V lost 3 bases, and 9 bases had no gene match. Germline CDR1 LGHNA, CDR2 YSLEER. This CDR3 spans 15 amino acids.

In its sample, this clone was seen a few times. The chain carries TRBV11-1 and TRBJ1-2; no firm D call. Trimming stripped 1 base from V and 2 bases from J, with 8 bases between. This CDR3 is built from 14 residues. Germline values: CDR1 SGHAT, CDR2 FQDESV (reference sequence). The CDR3 protein is CASSLDPANYGYTF. CDR3 DNA: TGTGCCAGCAGCTTAGACCCCGCGAACTATGGCTACACCTTC.

This clone was recorded only once. V is TRBV5-1 and J is TRBJ2-7; TRBD1 matches 7 bases. V trimming: 1 base; J trimming: 3 bases; junction bases outside the gene matches: 7. Germline V CDR1 and CDR2: SGHRS, YFSETQ. The CDR3 contains 15 residues. The DNA of the CDR3 is TGCGCCAGCAGCTTGACCGGGACAGTTCACTACGAGCAGTACTTC. Residues: CASSLTGTVHYEQYF.

This chain links TRBV19 with TRBJ1-2; 7 bases are shared with TRBD1. The trim removed 0 bases at V and 4 bases at J, leaving 8 bases unmatched. The CDR3 consists of 16 residues. The germline V gene encodes CDR1 LNHDA and CDR2 SQIVND (reference sequence). CDR3 region: CASSIDQGDIIYGYTF. CDR3 DNA sequence: TGTGCCAGTAGTATAGACCAGGGGGACATCATCTATGGCTACACCTTC.

The rearrangement joins TRBV5-1 to TRBJ2-3, with 12 bases lining up with TRBD2. Germline V lookup: CDR1 SGHRS, CDR2 YFSETQ. CDR3 length: 16 residues. V shed 2 bases and J 2 bases; nucleotides not matched to a gene: 3. The CDR3 reads CASSFGLAGTTDTQYF. CDR3 DNA: TGCGCCAGCAGCTTCGGACTAGCGGGAACCACAGATACGCAGTATTTT.

V usage is TRBV6-1 and J usage is TRBJ2-1, with TRBD2 matching 10 bases. Germline loops: CDR1 MNHNS, CDR2 SASEGT. The junction had 9 bases not matched to a gene; V was cut back by 7 bases and J by 6 bases. CDR3 size: 15 residues. For the CDR3, the DNA is TGTGCCAGCATCCTACTAGCGGGGCAGGTCAATGAGCAGTTCTTC. Residues: CASILLAGQVNEQFF.